The T cell receptor (beta chain) described here comes from a study of vaccination and CD4 T cells after COVID-19. Turning to the study itself: The study collected post-vaccine samples a median around 72 days after dose two, with a range of 14 to 241. Overlapping peptides of the spike proteins of SARS-CoV-2, HCoV-NL63, HCoV-OC43 and HCoV-229E were used for cell stimulation.

The Oncomine TCR Beta short-read assay was applied to DNA of cultured CD4+ T cells. Genomic DNA was isolated from cultured CD4+ T cells. One entry per CDR3 protein, called by TCRdb with MiXCR from the PCR reads. The table includes about 7,900 distinct CDR3 sequences, approximately 30% detected once. In germline, CDR1 is LGHNA, CDR2 YNFKEQ. V lost 1 base to trimming and J lost 2 bases, with 9 bases between them. This CDR3 spans 14 amino acids. A note on this clonotype: No antigen is known for it.

Treatment meaning: roughly nine-day PBMC culture with coronavirus spike peptide pools or control peptides (ViraFEST assay). The unexposed donor provided CD4+ T cells, which were taken before the COVID-19 pandemic (2011-2018). After expanding antigen-specific T cells with peptide pools, ViraFEST sequenced their TCRs. Four cold-coronavirus spikes and SARS-CoV-2 S/N served to probe CD4+ T cells taken from unexposed donors, cells permitting. Sequenced sample: CD4+ T cells from blood, cultured in vitro. This receptor was taken from a human donor in good health. This rearrangement joins TRBV4-2 to TRBJ2-7; D gene unclear. Here the CDR3 reads CASSQVGAAYEQYF. For the CDR3, the DNA is TGTGCCAGCAGCCAAGTTGGAGCCGCCTACGAGCAGTACTTC.